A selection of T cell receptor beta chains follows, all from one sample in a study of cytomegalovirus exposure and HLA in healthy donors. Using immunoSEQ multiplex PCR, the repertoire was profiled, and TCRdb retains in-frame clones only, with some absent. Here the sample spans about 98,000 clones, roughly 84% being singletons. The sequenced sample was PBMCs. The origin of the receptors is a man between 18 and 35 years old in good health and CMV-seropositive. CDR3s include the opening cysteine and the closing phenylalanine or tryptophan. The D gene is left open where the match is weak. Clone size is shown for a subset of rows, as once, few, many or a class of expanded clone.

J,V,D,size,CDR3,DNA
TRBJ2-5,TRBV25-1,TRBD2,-,CASSEAGGFQETQYF,TGTGCCAGCAGTGAGGCGGGGGGCTTCCAAGAGACCCAGTACTTC
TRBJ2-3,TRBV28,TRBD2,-,CASNGGGVGTDTQYF,TGTGCCAGCAACGGGGGGGGAGTAGGCACAGATACGCAGTATTTT
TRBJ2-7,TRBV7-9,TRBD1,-,CASSLAGQGHPHYEQYF,TGTGCCAGCAGCTTAGCGGGACAGGGCCACCCCCACTACGAGCAGTACTTC
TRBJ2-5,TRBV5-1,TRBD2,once,CASSQGLVSRLGETQYF,TGCGCCAGCAGCCAGGGACTAGTGTCCCGGTTGGGGGAGACCCAGTACTTC
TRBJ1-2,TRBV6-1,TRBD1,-,CASRGTAYGYTF,TGTGCCAGCAGGGGGACAGCCTATGGCTACACCTTC
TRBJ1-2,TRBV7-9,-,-,CASSPQRLYGYTF,TGTGCCAGCAGCCCCCAGAGACTATATGGCTACACCTTC
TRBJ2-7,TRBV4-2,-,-,CASSSGTGRSYEQYF,TGTGCCAGCAGCTCCGGGACTGGACGATCCTACGAGCAGTACTTC
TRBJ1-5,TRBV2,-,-,CASSQGLNQPQHF,TGTGCCAGCAGTCAGGGCCTAAATCAGCCCCAGCATTTT
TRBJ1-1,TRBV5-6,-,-,CASSLVGRPMNTEAFF,TGTGCCAGCAGCTTGGTGGGCAGGCCGATGAACACTGAAGCTTTCTTT
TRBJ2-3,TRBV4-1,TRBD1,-,CASSQPGQGAADTQYF,TGCGCCAGCAGTCAGCCGGGACAGGGGGCTGCAGATACGCAGTATTTT
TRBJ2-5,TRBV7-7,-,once,CASGGATQETQYF,TGTGCCAGCGGTGGGGCTACCCAAGAGACCCAGTACTTC
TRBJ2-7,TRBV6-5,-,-,CASSFQGMYEQYF,TGTGCCAGCAGTTTTCAGGGGATGTACGAGCAGTACTTC
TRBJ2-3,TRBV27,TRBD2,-,CASRPGLAGVYTDTQYF,TGTGCCAGCAGACCGGGACTAGCGGGAGTCTACACAGATACGCAGTATTTT
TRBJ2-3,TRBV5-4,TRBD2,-,CASSPGGLAGRRTDTQYF,TGTGCCAGCAGCCCGGGAGGGCTAGCGGGGAGGCGCACAGATACGCAGTATTTT
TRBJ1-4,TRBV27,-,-,CASSPRGGNEKLFF,TGTGCCAGCAGTCCCAGGGGTGGTAACGAAAAACTGTTTTTT
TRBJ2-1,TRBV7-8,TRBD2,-,CASSYESGNGNEQFF,TGTGCCAGCAGCTATGAGAGCGGGAATGGCAATGAGCAGTTCTTC
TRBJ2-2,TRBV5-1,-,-,CASRSGPPGELFF,TGCGCCAGCAGATCAGGGCCCCCCGGGGAGCTGTTTTTT
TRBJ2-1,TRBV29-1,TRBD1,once,CSVEKTGRYNEQFF,TGCAGCGTTGAAAAGACAGGGCGGTACAATGAGCAGTTCTTC